This TCR beta chain originates from a study of patients and donors after allogeneic stem cell transplantation (TCRdb year 2020). A few counts support this clonotype. No antigen is known for it. Per-nucleotide qualities are absent, and no much larger clonotype sits a single base away. Inclusive of the bounding cysteine and phenylalanine, the CDR3 is 12 residues long. The sequence is cut down to CDR3 DNA, 36 bases in frame from base 1. V lost 2 bases and J lost 4 bases; the stretch between them is 6 bases long. The germline V gene yields ENHRY for CDR1 and SYGVKD for CDR2. Library creation used RT-PCR. The listed sequencing device is NextSeq 550. Using fastp at Q25 and MiXCR, TCRdb reprocessed the public reads and kept productive beta chains. All rows with the same CDR3 protein become a single entry with the most common DNA and genes. For this sample the table gives about 960,000 distinct CDR3 sequences, of which more than 15% were detected only once. The ten largest clones capture around 5.5% of the sample.

The receptor was isolated from a human donor who was either an allogeneic HSCT recipient or a stem cell or donor lymphocyte infusion donor (not recorded which). It is not recorded whose cells these are; they may come from a transplant donor. Sequencing was carried out using blood, either unsorted or a sorted T cell fraction (not recorded which). The chain is assembled from TRBV10-3 and TRBJ2-7; the D gene lacks a confident call. The DNA reads TGTGCCATCAGTGAGCAGAAATACGAGCAGTACTTC. The encoded protein is CAISEQKYEQYF.